Listed here are 27 T cell receptor beta chains from one sample, sequenced in a study of T cell responses to AZD1222 COVID-19 vaccine. Data came from immunoSEQ multiplex PCR; TCRdb stores just in-frame clones and leaves some out. The sample includes under 200,000 clones, around nine tenths of them seen just once. The sample consisted of peripheral blood, taken on day 0 of AZD1222 vaccination. Source of these receptors: an adult in good health.

This rearrangement joins TRBV23-1 to TRBJ2-6; D may be TRBD1 or TRBD2 (6 bases each). TRBV23-1 is an ORF, and what it does is uncertain. Trimming removed 8 bases at V and 3 bases at J, with 20 bases between. The CDR3 is made up of 17 amino acids. The CDR3 DNA follows: TGCGCCAGCGCCCGGGATAGGGGGGATGATGGGGCCAACGTCCTGACTTTC. It yields the protein CASARDRGDDGANVLTF.

This clone was counted once. The CDR3 DNA is TGTGCCAGCAGCTCAGCCGGGGGGGCCTTCTACAATGAGCAGTTCTTC. It translates to CASSSAGGAFYNEQFF. J is TRBJ2-1 and V is TRBV5-4; the match to TRBD2 covers 8 bases. From germline, CDR1 is SGHNT and CDR2 YYREEE (reference sequence). The CDR3 is 16 residues long. J lost 3 bases, V lost 3 bases, and 8 bases had no gene match. Filled out from reference TRBV5-4 and TRBJ2-1, the complete variable domain reads ETGVTQSPTHLIKTRGQQVTLRCSSQSGHNTVSWYQQALGQGPQFIFQYYREEENGRGNFPPRFSGLQFPNYSSELNVNALELDDSALYLCASSSAGGAFYNEQFFGPGTRLTVL.

V gene TRBV6-6 combines with J gene TRBJ2-6, with D unclear. The CDR3 loop spans 15 amino acids. The V end was cut by 5 bases, the J end by 0 bases, with 8 bases between. CDR1 is MNHNY and CDR2 is SVGAGI in the germline V gene (reference sequence). The CDR3 DNA reads as TGTGCCAGCAGTCAAACGGACTCTGGGGCCAACGTCCTGACTTTC. This gives the protein CASSQTDSGANVLTF.

This chain uses TRBV5-1 with TRBJ2-5; 8 nucleotides agree with TRBD1. The CDR3 consists of 14 residues. Germline V lookup: CDR1 SGHRS, CDR2 YFSETQ. V lost 0 bases to trimming and J lost 4 bases; unmatched junction nucleotides: 2. CDR3 residues: CASSLEQGGETQYF. The CDR3 nucleotides read TGCGCCAGCAGCTTGGAACAGGGGGGAGAGACCCAGTACTTC.

This clone was counted a few times. J is TRBJ2-5 and V is TRBV4-1; TRBD1 matches at 7 bases. This CDR3 is 15 amino acids long. V trimming: 1 base; J trimming: 1 base; junction bases outside the gene matches: 3. CDR1 and CDR2 (germline): MGHRA, YSYEKL. For the CDR3, the DNA is TGCGCCAGCAGCCAAGGGGGGACAGTCCAAGAGACCCAGTACTTC. Translating gives CASSQGGTVQETQYF.

The V and J genes are TRBV6-5 and TRBJ2-1, with TRBD2 as a possible D gene (5 bases). V was trimmed by 10 bases and J by 12 bases, leaving 16 bases between them. The CDR3 is made up of 11 amino acids. From germline, CDR1 is MNHEY and CDR2 SVGAGI. The CDR3 protein is CATRTGIGQFF. The CDR3 coding sequence is TGTGCCACCCGTACGGGGATAGGGCAGTTCTTC.

The genes are TRBV19 and TRBJ2-3; TRBD1 agrees at 7 bases. Trimming took 7 bases from V and 3 from J; bases not matched to a gene: 10. Germline CDR1 reads LNHDA; CDR2 reads SQIVND (reference sequence). The CDR3 covers 15 residues. The CDR3 sequence: CASTNRDSQTDTQYF. The CDR3 region has the DNA TGTGCCAGTACCAATCGGGACAGTCAGACAGATACGCAGTATTTT.

The chain has TRBV4-2 and TRBJ1-6, with D possibly TRBD1 on 5 matching bases. Germline V lookup: CDR1 LGHNA, CDR2 YNFKEQ. The CDR3 runs 16 residues. V shed 0 bases and J shed 10 bases, with 16 bases lying between them. DNA for the CDR3: TGTGCCAGCAGCCAAGACCCCGGGGGTGCTCGGTCACCCCTCCACTTT. This codes for CASSQDPGGARSPLHF.

The chain carries TRBV18 and TRBJ1-2; D is undetermined. This CDR3 contains 15 residues. Trimming cost V 2 bases and J 2 bases, with 12 bases left between them. Germline V CDR1 and CDR2: KGHSH, LQKENI. In DNA, the CDR3 is TGTGCCAGCTCACCAGTGGAGCAACGAAACTATGGCTACACCTTC. Translated, it gives CASSPVEQRNYGYTF.

Turning to this clone: This specimen includes other DNA sequences encoding the same CDR3. The gene calls are TRBV18 and TRBJ1-1; unclear D gene. Trimming cost V 2 bases and J 1 base, with 2 bases left between them. The CDR3 spans 12 residues. Germline V gene data show CDR1 as KGHSH and CDR2 as LQKENI. Here the CDR3 reads CASSPGNTEAFF. In nucleotides, the CDR3 is TGTGCCAGCTCACCAGGGAACACTGAAGCTTTCTTT.

The chain uses TRBV7-9 and TRBJ1-2, with 7 bases identical to TRBD1. V was clipped by 5 bases and J by 3 bases; unmatched bases: 9. The CDR3 has 15 residues. The V gene's germline CDR1 is SEHNR and CDR2 FQNEAQ (reference sequence). The CDR3: CASSPLTGFDYGYTF. Written as DNA, the CDR3 is TGTGCCAGCAGCCCCCTGACAGGGTTTGACTATGGCTACACCTTC.

This rearrangement joins TRBV7-3 to TRBJ2-3; TRBD2 aligns across 9 bases. The CDR3 length is 15 residues. Germline V lookup: CDR1 SGHTA, CDR2 FQGTGA. Unmatched junction bases numbered 6, after V lost 6 bases and J lost 2 bases. CDR3 region: CASSSTSGPTDTQYF. CDR3 in DNA: TGTGCCAGCAGTTCGACTAGCGGACCCACAGATACGCAGTATTTT.

This sequence joins TRBV11-2 and TRBJ1-2; D ambiguous. V lost 0 bases to trimming and J lost 8 bases, with 10 bases between them. The germline gives CDR1 SGHAT, CDR2 FQNNGV. This CDR3 spans 13 amino acids. The CDR3 DNA reads as TGTGCCAGCAGCTTAGAAAGGGCTGGCGGCTACACCTTC. This encodes CASSLERAGGYTF.

J is TRBJ1-1 and V is TRBV7-9; weak D call: TRBD1 (5 bases). Per germline, CDR1 SEHNR and CDR2 FQNEAQ (reference sequence). V was trimmed by 0 bases and J by 1 base, leaving 9 bases between them. The CDR3 runs 15 residues. CDR3 coding DNA: TGTGCCAGCAGCTTAGCGGGGCAGGCGAACACTGAAGCTTTCTTT. Translating gives CASSLAGQANTEAFF.

V and J are TRBV20-1 and TRBJ2-5; 13 bases match TRBD2. The CDR3 has 15 amino acids. Per the germline V gene, CDR1 is DFQATT and CDR2 is SNEGSKA (reference sequence). V shed 3 bases and J 5 bases; nucleotides not matched to a gene: 6. DNA for the CDR3: TGCAGTGCTAGTCGGGGACTAGCGGGGTTGGAGACCCAGTACTTC. Its translation: CSASRGLAGLETQYF.

CDR3: CASTNDRGANYGYTF. The CDR3 DNA sequence: TGTGCCAGCACCAACGACAGGGGGGCTAACTATGGCTACACCTTC. The chain is built from TRBV6-5 and TRBJ1-2; 9 positions match TRBD1. The ends lost 7 bases at V and 0 bases at J; junction bases unmatched: 6. From germline, CDR1 is MNHEY and CDR2 SVGAGI. CDR3 length: 15 residues.

The V gene is TRBV2, the J gene TRBJ1-5; D is unresolved. CDR1 and CDR2 from the germline V gene are SNHLY and FYNNEI. V was pared by 7 bases and J by 3 bases, with 10 bases between. The CDR3 extends over 13 amino acids. CDR3 sequence (DNA): TGTGCCAGCATAGGGCAGCACAATCAGCCCCAGCATTTT. This gives the protein CASIGQHNQPQHF. The variable domain in full, completed from reference TRBV2 and TRBJ1-5, reads EPEVTQTPSHQVTQMGQEVILRCVPISNHLYFYWYRQILGQKVEFLVSFYNNEISEKSEIFDDQFSVERPDGSNFTLKIRSTKLEDSAMYFCASIGQHNQPQHFGDGTRLSIL.

The chain carries TRBV19 and TRBJ1-6; 8 nucleotides agree with TRBD1. CDR1 is LNHDA and CDR2 is SQIVND in the germline V gene (reference sequence). CDR3 length: 15 residues. The V and J ends lost 1 base and 8 bases, in that order; junction bases with no gene match: 4. In nucleotides, the CDR3 is TGTGCCAGTAGTATAGTTGGGACAGGAGATTCACCCCTCCACTTT. It translates to CASSIVGTGDSPLHF.

This sequence joins TRBV18 and TRBJ2-3, with D possibly being TRBD2 (5 bases). This CDR3 is 15 amino acids long. The germline V and J ends were trimmed by 0 bases and 12 bases, with 19 bases remaining between them. Germline V gene lookup returns CDR1 KGHSH and CDR2 LQKENI. The CDR3 here is CASSPPRRRLGEQYF. In nucleotides, the CDR3 is TGTGCCAGCTCACCACCGCGCAGAAGACTGGGAGAACAGTATTTT. Filled out from reference TRBV18 and TRBJ2-3, the complete variable domain reads NAGVMQNPRHLVRRRGQEARLRCSPMKGHSHVYWYRQLPEEGLKFMVYLQKENIIDESGMPKERFSAEFPKEGPSILRIQQVVRGDSAAYFCASSPPRRRLGEQYFGPGTRLTVL.

V is TRBV5-4 and J is TRBJ2-1; D remains ambiguous. Trimming stripped 2 bases from V and 9 bases from J, with 6 bases between. Germline values: CDR1 SGHNT, CDR2 YYREEE (reference sequence). The CDR3 is made up of 11 amino acids. CDR3 loop: CASSLVSEQFF. In nucleotides, the CDR3 is TGTGCCAGCAGCTTAGTCAGTGAGCAGTTCTTC.

The chain recombines TRBV28 with TRBJ1-1, with D possibly matching TRBD1 (5 bases). Between the trimmed V and J ends, which lost 7 bases and 0 bases, there was a span of 18 bases. The CDR3 contains 16 residues. Per germline, CDR1 MDHEN and CDR2 SYDVKM. The CDR3 region has the DNA TGTGCCAGCAAAGGGACCGTGGGGCTTATGAACACTGAAGCTTTCTTT. It translates to CASKGTVGLMNTEAFF.

The chain combines TRBV2 with TRBJ2-2, with a weak D call TRBD2 (7 bases). Germline CDR1 and CDR2: SNHLY and FYNNEI. With 6 bases removed from V and 1 base from J, the gap between germline ends came to 9 bases. This CDR3 has 14 amino acids. CDR3 loop: CASRAGQNTGELFF. CDR3 nucleotide sequence: TGTGCCAGCAGAGCGGGACAGAACACCGGGGAGCTGTTTTTT.

J is TRBJ1-2 and V is TRBV7-8, with D perhaps matching TRBD1 (5 bases). The CDR3 runs to 15 residues. Deletions cut 10 bases from V and 3 bases from J, with 21 bases between. The germline V gene encodes CDR1 SGHVS and CDR2 FQNEAQ. The CDR3 nucleotides are TGTGCCACCCAGCCAAGCCGAAGGGGAGACTATGGCTACACCTTC. Its translation: CATQPSRRGDYGYTF.

The chain joins TRBV6-5 to TRBJ2-7; maybe TRBD1 (5 bases). Germline V lookup: CDR1 MNHEY, CDR2 SVGAGI. V was pared by 0 bases and J by 1 base, with 7 bases between. The CDR3 extends over 14 amino acids. This CDR3 is CASSYSAGSYEQYF. CDR3 nucleotide sequence: TGTGCCAGCAGTTACTCGGCAGGGTCCTACGAGCAGTACTTC.

This sequence joins TRBV18 and TRBJ2-1; D is possibly TRBD2 (6 bases). V was trimmed by 1 base and J by 4 bases, leaving 8 bases between them. Germline V gene data show CDR1 as KGHSH and CDR2 as LQKENI. The length of the CDR3 is 14 residues. CDR3 sequence: CASSPRGVYNEQFF. The CDR3 bases are TGTGCCAGCTCACCACGCGGGGTTTACAATGAGCAGTTCTTC.

The chain employs TRBV5-1 and TRBJ2-1; D remains ambiguous. The V gene's germline CDR1 is SGHRS and CDR2 YFSETQ. Trimming pared 2 bases from V and 8 bases from J, leaving 11 bases between. The CDR3 consists of 13 residues. CDR3 sequence (DNA): TGCGCCAGCAGCTTTCTTGCAGCTGATGAGCAGTTCTTC. Protein: CASSFLAADEQFF.

This CDR3 reads CASSEWSSPGGYGYTF. CDR3 sequence (DNA): TGTGCCAGCAGTGAATGGAGCAGTCCCGGGGGCTATGGCTACACCTTC. V gene TRBV6-1 combines with J gene TRBJ1-2; weak D call: TRBD1 (5 bases). The V end lost 2 bases, the J end lost 4 bases, and 17 bases lay between the germline ends. This CDR3 spans 16 amino acids. Looked up from germline, CDR1 is MNHNS and CDR2 is SASEGT.